A single sample is the source of the 15 T cell receptor beta chains below, sequenced in a study of blood T cell repertoires in COVID-19. Sequencing used immunoSEQ multiplex PCR; TCRdb keeps in-frame clones, though not all of them. Here the sample spans fewer than 400,000 clones, around 85% being singletons. Sequencing was performed on peripheral blood. The receptors come from a woman aged 18-29 years with acute or convalescent COVID-19.

The chain combines TRBV10-3 with TRBJ2-2; the D gene is possibly TRBD2 (6 bases). CDR3 length: 19 residues. V lost 2 bases to trimming and J lost 0 bases, with 19 bases between them. The V gene's germline CDR1 is ENHRY and CDR2 SYGVKD. The CDR3 DNA reads as TGTGCCATCAGTGAGCCTACCCCGGGGGTAGCGGCGAACACCGGGGAGCTGTTTTTT. It encodes CAISEPTPGVAANTGELFF.

V is TRBV5-6 and J is TRBJ2-3; D not resolved. Germline CDR1 reads SGHDT; CDR2 reads YYEEEE. Trimming shortened V by 5 bases and J by 3 bases, and 16 bases separated the two germline ends. The CDR3 is made up of 15 amino acids. In DNA form, the CDR3 reads TGTGCCAGCAGTCCAGTGGGTTCTAGGACAGATACGCAGTATTTT. Protein: CASSPVGSRTDTQYF.

This clone has just a few counts. This chain connects TRBV18 to TRBJ1-2; D gene ambiguous. Per germline, CDR1 KGHSH and CDR2 LQKENI. Trimming removed 6 bases at V and 8 bases at J, with 16 bases between. The CDR3 sequence is 13 residues long. CDR3 DNA sequence: TGTGCCAGCTCTCCGGGTCTCACGGCGGGCTACACCTTC. This encodes CASSPGLTAGYTF.

There are a few counts of this clone. The chain links TRBV9 to TRBJ1-4, with TRBD1 as a possible D gene (6 bases). V was shortened by 4 bases and J by 8 bases, with 18 bases between the two germline ends. The CDR3 totals 15 residues. Per germline, CDR1 SGDLS and CDR2 YYNGEE. The CDR3 loop is CASSLKDSSVEKLFF. The DNA of the CDR3 is TGTGCCAGCAGCCTTAAGGACAGTTCGGTCGAAAAACTGTTTTTT.

V is TRBV5-1 and J is TRBJ2-7, with D tentatively TRBD2 (6 bases). The CDR3 loop spans 13 amino acids. V was pared by 4 bases and J by 0 bases, with 8 bases between. Germline CDR1 SGHRS, CDR2 YFSETQ. Written as DNA, the CDR3 is TGCGCCAGCAGCCCCGGGAGCTCCTACGAGCAGTACTTC. Amino acids: CASSPGSSYEQYF.

CDR3 nucleotides: TGTGCCAGTAGTATCCCCGGACAGGGGAGCTCCTACGAGCAGTACTTC. Encoded protein: CASSIPGQGSSYEQYF. The chain employs TRBV19 and TRBJ2-7; TRBD1 matches at 9 bases. CDR1 and CDR2 from the germline V gene are LNHDA and SQIVND (reference sequence). V dropped 3 bases and J dropped 0; count of bases not matched to a gene: 6. CDR3 length: 16 residues.

CDR3 residues: CASSAPVNREAYEKLFF. For the CDR3, the DNA is TGTGCCAGCAGCGCTCCCGTAAACAGGGAAGCGTATGAAAAACTGTTTTTT. The chain uses TRBV7-9 and TRBJ1-4; D may be TRBD1 (6 bases). The CDR3 has 17 amino acids. Germline lookup yields CDR1 SEHNR and CDR2 FQNEAQ (reference sequence). Deletions cut 5 bases from V and 6 bases from J, with 22 bases between.

This sequence joins TRBV7-9 and TRBJ2-7; D is unclear. Germline V gene data show CDR1 as SEHNR and CDR2 as FQNEAQ (reference sequence). CDR3 length: 12 residues. Trimming cost V 5 bases and J 7 bases, with 12 bases left between them. CDR3 loop: CASSLLVREQYF. CDR3 bases: TGTGCCAGCAGCCTCCTAGTGCGTGAGCAGTACTTC.

The genes are TRBV27 and TRBJ1-2; D gene ambiguous. Trimming shortened V by 4 bases and J by 1 base, and 13 bases separated the two germline ends. The CDR3 has 15 residues. Germline loops: CDR1 MNHEY, CDR2 SMNVEV (reference sequence). The CDR3 coding sequence is TGTGCCAGCAGTTCCCTGGAGCTTCATAACTATGGCTACACCTTC. It yields the protein CASSSLELHNYGYTF.

The chain has TRBV7-8 and TRBJ1-5, with a weak D call TRBD1 (6 bases). CDR1 and CDR2 (germline): SGHVS, FQNEAQ. The CDR3 covers 14 residues. V gave up 3 bases and J gave up 5 bases, with 11 bases separating them. Here the CDR3 reads CASSLRDTYQPQHF. CDR3 coding DNA: TGTGCCAGCAGCTTGAGGGACACCTATCAGCCCCAGCATTTT.

Only a few counts were recorded for this clone. This chain joins TRBV6-5 and TRBJ2-7, with D possibly being TRBD1 (6 bases). The V gene's germline CDR1 is MNHEY and CDR2 SVGAGI. Trimming removed 5 bases at V and 0 bases at J, with 14 bases between. The CDR3 runs to 15 residues. As DNA, the CDR3 is TGTGCCAGCAGTCCAGGGGACCAGAGCTCCTACGAGCAGTACTTC. This translates into CASSPGDQSSYEQYF.

V gene TRBV9 combines with J gene TRBJ1-6; D gene unclear. The V end was cut by 3 bases, the J end by 7 bases, with 11 bases between. This CDR3 spans 14 amino acids. Germline assignment: CDR1 SGDLS and CDR2 YYNGEE. CDR3: CASSGTGTNSPLHF. Written as DNA, the CDR3 is TGTGCCAGCAGCGGGACGGGAACCAATTCACCCCTCCACTTT. The full variable domain, with the rest looked up from reference TRBV9 and TRBJ1-6, is DSGVTQTPKHLITATGQRVTLRCSPRSGDLSVYWYQQSLDQGLQFLIQYYNGEERAKGNILERFSAQQFPDLHSELNLSSLELGDSALYFCASSGTGTNSPLHFGNGTRLTVT.

Concerning this clone: This specimen includes other DNA sequences encoding the same CDR3. The V gene is TRBV7-9, the J gene TRBJ1-5, with 9 bases lining up with TRBD1. The germline gives CDR1 SEHNR, CDR2 FQNEAQ (reference sequence). The J segment lost 4 bases and the V segment lost 5 bases, leaving 3 bases of the junction unmatched. This CDR3 is built from 14 residues. CDR3 protein: CASSPGTGNQPQHF. DNA for the CDR3: TGTGCCAGCAGCCCCGGGACAGGGAATCAGCCCCAGCATTTT.

CDR3 DNA: TGTGCCAGCAGTGGGTCTCAGACTAGCGCCGCCTACGAGCAGTACTTC. Translated, it gives CASSGSQTSAAYEQYF. The V call is TRBV6-1, the J call TRBJ2-7; 8 bases fit TRBD2. After removal of 4 bases from V and 2 bases from J, the junction contained 10 bases not matched to a gene. The CDR3 length is 16 residues. Per the germline V gene, CDR1 is MNHNS and CDR2 is SASEGT.

This clone was detected only a few times. The CDR3: CASSEGPIAGVYEQYF. The CDR3 region has the DNA TGTGCCAGCAGTGAAGGTCCAATAGCGGGAGTCTACGAGCAGTACTTC. The chain recombines TRBV2 with TRBJ2-7, with 9 bases fitting TRBD2. The CDR3 runs 16 residues. V shed 1 base and J 3 bases; nucleotides not matched to a gene: 7. In germline, CDR1 is SNHLY, CDR2 FYNNEI.